The 23 T cell receptor beta chains in this list originate from one sample, sequenced in a study of CD8+ T cells in alopecia areata. As for treatment: oral pan-JAK inhibitor, 5-10 mg twice daily. Isolated RNA was reverse transcribed into cDNA used as the sequencing template. The table came from immunoSEQ multiplex PCR; TCRdb's copy has only in-frame clones and leaves some out. This table has a few hundred thousand clones, about three fifths appearing once. The sample in question was CD4+ T cells sorted from blood, obtained at week 52, from a patient treated with tofacitinib. These receptors were taken from a human donor with alopecia areata.

The V call is TRBV7-2, the J call TRBJ1-5, with no clear D. Germline V lookup: CDR1 SGHTA, CDR2 FQGNSA. The CDR3 is 13 residues long. Trimming took 1 base from V and 9 from J, leaving 10 bases between them. The chain's CDR3 is CASSLGSLRPQHF. DNA of the CDR3: TGTGCCAGCAGCTTAGGAAGCCTCCGGCCCCAGCATTTT.

The chain carries TRBV29-1 and TRBJ2-1; the match to TRBD2 covers 8 bases. The CDR3 has 12 residues. V gave up 5 bases and J gave up 3 bases; unmatched junction bases: 0. The germline CDR1 and CDR2 sequences are SQVTM and ANQGSEA. CDR3 DNA: TGCAGCGTTACTAGCGGCTACAATGAGCAGTTCTTC. Its translation is CSVTSGYNEQFF.

Only one count was recorded for this clone. This CDR3 is CASSSGLADTYEQYF. The CDR3 DNA is TGCGCCAGCAGCTCCGGACTAGCGGACACCTACGAGCAGTACTTC. This chain uses TRBV5-1 with TRBJ2-7; 10 nucleotides agree with TRBD2. CDR1 is SGHRS and CDR2 is YFSETQ in the germline V gene. The trim removed 3 bases at V and 2 bases at J, leaving 5 bases unmatched. There are 15 residues in the CDR3. The entire variable domain, with the rest obtained from reference TRBV5-1 and TRBJ2-7, is as follows: KAGVTQTPRYLIKTRGQQVTLSCSPISGHRSVSWYQQTPGQGLQFLFEYFSETQRNKGNFPGRFSGRQFSNSRSEMNVSTLELGDSALYLCASSSGLADTYEQYFGPGTRLTVT.

This sequence joins TRBV29-1 and TRBJ2-1; 9 nucleotides match TRBD2. The germline V gene has CDR1 SQVTM and CDR2 ANQGSEA. V trimming: 4 bases; J trimming: 0 bases; junction bases outside the gene matches: 4. This CDR3 comprises 15 residues. CDR3 loop: CSVVAGDLSYNEQFF. The CDR3 DNA sequence: TGCAGCGTTGTAGCGGGGGACCTCTCCTACAATGAGCAGTTCTTC.

Ten or more counts support this clone. The J gene is TRBJ2-7, the V gene TRBV6-6; D may be TRBD1 (6 bases). Trimming shortened V by 2 bases and J by 0 bases, and 14 bases separated the two germline ends. CDR1 and CDR2 (germline): MNHNY, SVGAGI (reference sequence). The CDR3 has 16 residues. The CDR3 nucleotides are TGTGCCAGCAGTTACAGTCCAGGGGCTTCCTCCTACGAGCAGTACTTC. This encodes CASSYSPGASSYEQYF.

This clone has more than one count but fewer than ten. This chain links TRBV7-3 with TRBJ2-1, with TRBD2 identical over 8 bases. The CDR3 has 17 residues. The V gene's germline CDR1 is SGHTA and CDR2 FQGTGA. J was trimmed by 6 bases and V by 1 base; bases with no gene match: 11. The CDR3 here is CASSLKREQFQGNEQFF. The CDR3 DNA is TGTGCCAGCAGCTTAAAGCGGGAGCAGTTTCAGGGCAATGAGCAGTTCTTC. The complete variable domain, with remaining parts taken from reference TRBV7-3 and TRBJ2-1, reads GAGVSQTPSNKVTEKGKYVELRCDPISGHTALYWYRQSLGQGPEFLIYFQGTGAADDSGLPNDRFFAVRPEGSVSTLKIQRTERGDSAVYLCASSLKREQFQGNEQFFGPGTRLTVL.

V usage is TRBV29-1 and J usage is TRBJ2-2; no clear D gene. V was clipped by 6 bases and J by 1 base, with 9 bases between them. CDR3 size: 13 residues. CDR1 is SQVTM, CDR2 ANQGSEA, per germline. This CDR3 reads CSVPRQNTGELFF. In DNA, the CDR3 is TGCAGCGTCCCCCGACAGAACACCGGGGAGCTGTTTTTT.

V and J are TRBV30 and TRBJ2-7, with TRBD2 matching 13 bases. The CDR3 extends over 18 amino acids. CDR1 and CDR2 from the germline V gene are GTSNPN and SVGIG (reference sequence). The V and J ends lost 3 bases and 4 bases, in that order; junction bases with no gene match: 15. CDR3 protein: CAWSRPLTSGGAFYEQYF. The CDR3 DNA is TGTGCCTGGAGCCGCCCCTTAACTAGCGGGGGGGCCTTTTACGAGCAGTACTTC.

The V and J genes are TRBV5-6 and TRBJ1-2; no definite D call. The V gene's germline CDR1 is SGHDT and CDR2 YYEEEE. The ends were cut back, 3 bases at V and 0 bases at J, with 9 bases in the middle. This CDR3 spans 14 amino acids. DNA for the CDR3: TGTGCCAGCAGCTACGGACTTACTAACTATGGCTACACCTTC. Protein product: CASSYGLTNYGYTF.

This clone was seen a handful of times. The CDR3 reads CAISEVGTGSGNTIYF. The CDR3 DNA reads as TGTGCCATCAGTGAAGTTGGGACAGGGTCTGGAAACACCATATATTTT. V usage is TRBV10-3 and J usage is TRBJ1-3, with 9 bases that match TRBD1. The CDR3 has 16 residues. Trimming at V came to 3 bases and at J to 1 base, leaving 4 bases not matched to a gene. Germline CDR1 is ENHRY and CDR2 is SYGVKD.

This clone was found a few times. This chain joins TRBV5-6 and TRBJ2-1; 10 bases map to TRBD1. This CDR3 spans 18 amino acids. Germline V lookup: CDR1 SGHDT, CDR2 YYEEEE. Trimming removed 3 bases from V and 0 bases from J; junction bases left unmatched: 9. DNA for the CDR3: TGTGCCAGCAGCTCGTCCCGGGACAGGGGAATCTCCTACAATGAGCAGTTCTTC. The encoded protein is CASSSSRDRGISYNEQFF.

This chain connects TRBV5-1 to TRBJ1-6; no reliable D call. CDR3 length equals 14 residues. V dropped 1 base and J dropped 6 bases, with 8 bases sitting between them. CDR1 and CDR2 from the germline V gene are SGHRS and YFSETQ. The CDR3 region has the DNA TGCGCCAGCAGCTTGCGCCAGATTAATTCACCCCTCCACTTT. Its protein is CASSLRQINSPLHF. The entire variable domain, with the rest obtained from reference TRBV5-1 and TRBJ1-6, is as follows: KAGVTQTPRYLIKTRGQQVTLSCSPISGHRSVSWYQQTPGQGLQFLFEYFSETQRNKGNFPGRFSGRQFSNSRSEMNVSTLELGDSALYLCASSLRQINSPLHFGNGTRLTVT.

The chain uses TRBV4-3 and TRBJ2-5, with 15 nucleotides matching TRBD2. The V and J ends lost 4 bases and 4 bases, in that order; junction bases with no gene match: 13. In germline, CDR1 is LGHNA, CDR2 YSLEER. The CDR3 runs 19 residues. Here the CDR3 DNA reads TGCGCCAGCAGCCTAACGCCGGGACTAGCGGGGGGTGGCGGAGAGACCCAGTACTTC. This encodes CASSLTPGLAGGGGETQYF.

This clone was observed a single time. The chain combines TRBV4-3 with TRBJ2-2; D is ambiguous. CDR1 is LGHNA, CDR2 YSLEER, per germline. CDR3 length: 14 residues. V lost 4 bases to trimming and J lost 3 bases, with 9 bases between them. CDR3: CASSPPGDTGELFF. In DNA form, the CDR3 reads TGCGCCAGCAGCCCCCCTGGCGACACCGGGGAGCTGTTTTTT.

V gene TRBV5-8 combines with J gene TRBJ1-2, with a tentative D call TRBD1 (5 bases). V lost 3 bases and J 3 bases, leaving 15 bases between the germline ends. The CDR3 runs to 15 residues. The germline gives CDR1 SGHTS, CDR2 YDEGEE. CDR3 bases: TGTGCCAGCAGCTCCCAGGGAGTGCCTTACTATGGCTACACCTTC. Protein product: CASSSQGVPYYGYTF.

The CDR3 spells CASRDYGEKLFF. CDR3 coding DNA: TGTGCCAGCAGAGACTACGGGGAAAAACTGTTTTTT. This chain uses TRBV7-2 with TRBJ1-4; D remains ambiguous. Looked up from germline, CDR1 is SGHTA and CDR2 is FQGNSA. Trimming removed 6 bases at V and 8 bases at J, with 10 bases between. The CDR3 is 12 amino acids.

V is TRBV20-1 and J is TRBJ1-1; no definite D call. With 3 bases removed from V and 10 bases from J, the gap between germline ends came to 3 bases. From germline, CDR1 is DFQATT and CDR2 SNEGSKA (reference sequence). The length of the CDR3 is 8 residues. CDR3 sequence reads: CSARGAFF. CDR3 nucleotides: TGCAGTGCTAGGGGAGCTTTCTTT.

This clone came up a few times. The chain couples TRBV29-1 to TRBJ1-5, with TRBD1 as a possible D gene (6 bases). The CDR3 runs to 14 residues. Trimming shortened V by 6 bases and J by 5 bases, and 17 bases separated the two germline ends. CDR1 is SQVTM and CDR2 is ANQGSEA in the germline V gene. The CDR3 sequence: CSVAQGGGDQPQHF. The CDR3 DNA is TGCAGCGTAGCCCAAGGAGGGGGGGATCAGCCCCAGCATTTT.

This rearrangement joins TRBV5-1 to TRBJ2-7; D is perhaps TRBD1 or TRBD2 (5 bases each). The CDR3 is made up of 13 amino acids. Germline V gene lookup returns CDR1 SGHRS and CDR2 YFSETQ. The germline V and J ends were trimmed by 0 bases and 3 bases, with 7 bases remaining between them. The CDR3 here is CASSLVGVYEQYF. DNA of the CDR3: TGCGCCAGCAGCTTGGTGGGGGTCTACGAGCAGTACTTC.

The chain has TRBV19 and TRBJ1-5, with unresolved D. V was pared by 5 bases and J by 5 bases, with 7 bases between. CDR3 length: 12 residues. Per the germline V gene, CDR1 is LNHDA and CDR2 is SQIVND (reference sequence). This CDR3 is CASSPIDQPQHF. CDR3 nucleotides: TGTGCCAGTAGTCCCATAGATCAGCCCCAGCATTTT.

CDR3 in DNA: TGTGCCAGCAGCTTGGATTGGCCCGGGACAACTACCGTCACAGATACGCAGTATTTT. It specifies CASSLDWPGTTTVTDTQYF. The chain employs TRBV5-6 and TRBJ2-3; D is possibly TRBD1 (6 bases). Germline V gene data show CDR1 as SGHDT and CDR2 as YYEEEE. The CDR3 totals 19 residues. V lost 0 bases, J lost 2 bases, and 22 bases lay in between. The full variable domain, completed using reference TRBV5-6 and TRBJ2-3, is DAGVTQSPTHLIKTRGQQVTLRCSPKSGHDTVSWYQQALGQGPQFIFQYYEEEERQRGNFPDRFSGHQFPNYSSELNVNALLLGDSALYLCASSLDWPGTTTVTDTQYFGPGTRLTVL.

With respect to this clone: Germline and junction disagree at one end, which may indicate a read error. The chain employs TRBV7-7 and TRBJ2-1; a weak D match, TRBD2 (6 bases). Germline loops: CDR1 SSHAT, CDR2 FNYEAQ (reference sequence). The CDR3 has 12 residues. The CDR3 DNA sequence: TGTGCTAGCAGCTCTAGCGAGGGAAAGCAGTTCTTC. The encoded protein is CASSSSEGKQFF. Variable domain in full (rest from reference TRBV7-7 and TRBJ2-1): GAGVSQSPRYKVTKRGQDVTLRCDPISSHATLYWYQQALGQGPEFLTYFNYEAQPDKSGLPSDRFSAERPEGSISTLTIQRTEQRDSAMYRCASSSSEGKQFFGPGTRLTVL.

This clone was recorded a few times. This chain joins TRBV29-1 and TRBJ2-1, with D perhaps matching TRBD1 or TRBD2 (5 bases each). The CDR3 is made up of 10 amino acids. The germline V gene encodes CDR1 SQVTM and CDR2 ANQGSEA. V lost 6 bases to trimming and J lost 8 bases, with 8 bases between them. CDR3 loop: CSVRGDEQFF. The CDR3 DNA is TGCAGCGTGAGGGGAGATGAGCAGTTCTTC.